This T cell receptor beta chain was sequenced during a study of cytomegalovirus exposure and HLA in healthy donors. Every donor was a healthy person donating bone marrow. This clone was observed a few times. Its specificity is not known. Primers included in the PCR were 60 Vbeta and 13 Jbeta primers. Sequenced by immunoSEQ multiplex PCR; TCRdb stores in-frame clones only, minus some. This sample carries about 110,000 clones, 77% of them seen once, and the ten largest clones take roughly 4.2%. Overall study findings and caveats: Earlier analysis looked at TCR beta V segments, and most were productive about 87% or about 30% of the time. Overall, about 160 TCR beta chains were annotated as cytomegalovirus-associated.

This TCR derives from a male donor in good health and CMV-seronegative. The sample consisted of PBMCs.

CDR3: CASSGTSGESTDTQYF. CDR3 nucleotides: TGTGCCAGCAGTGGGACTAGCGGGGAAAGCACAGATACGCAGTATTTT. V usage is TRBV2 and J usage is TRBJ2-3, with 12 bases aligning to TRBD2. V lost 4 bases, J lost 0 bases, and 2 bases stayed unmatched. This CDR3 is built from 16 residues. Germline CDR1 reads SNHLY; CDR2 reads FYNNEI.